The clone carrying this T cell receptor (beta chain) was counted many times. Its target is not known. Researchers took RNA transcripts and amplified TCR beta CDR3 regions from them. The first-round RT-PCR employed HTBI primers together with the Qiagen OneStep RT-PCR kit. A multiplex PCR was then performed as the second round. From the multiplex PCR reads, TCRdb called clonotypes with MiXCR, one entry per CDR3 protein. Found here are roughly 380,000 distinct CDR3 sequences, less than 20% of them singletons; the top ten hold 5.5% to 7%. The data originate from a study of Graves' ophthalmopathy and Graves' hyperthyroidism. General study results and limits: With just over 70% sensitivity and about 78% specificity, the model predicted ophthalmopathy progression.

The clonotype comes from a woman aged 18-35 years with stable Graves' hyperthyroidism. Source material: peripheral blood.

CDR3 in amino acids: CASSLVGGAPETQYF. The CDR3 DNA reads as TGTGCCAGCAGCTTGGTCGGGGGGGCCCCAGAGACCCAGTACTTC. The chain employs TRBV11-2 and TRBJ2-5; 8 bases agree with TRBD2. Germline V gene sequence: CDR1 SGHAT, CDR2 FQNNGV. The CDR3 length is 15 residues. V trimming: 3 bases; J trimming: 4 bases; junction bases outside the gene matches: 7.